This T cell receptor beta chain was recovered during a study of cytotoxic CD8 clonotypes in ibrutinib-treated CLL. The overall study: Recorded responses included 24 partial and 2 complete; following median roughly 70 months, roughly 15 stayed remitted and roughly twelve progressed. The average sample held roughly 250,000 productive templates and approximately 93,000 productive rearrangements. Study-wide results and caveats: Contraction or stability on treatment was seen for public clonotypes, which were uncommon.

Note on this clone: Its antigen remains unidentified.

Trimming removed 6 bases from V and 1 base from J, with 14 bases in between. In germline, CDR1 is SGHTA, CDR2 FQGNSA. The CDR3 runs 15 residues. The targeted sequencing depth was 1 in 200,000 to 1 in 1 million T cells. Here immunoSEQ multiplex PCR was the method, and the copy in TCRdb shows in-frame clones only, minus some. This sample has around 250,000 clones, with roughly 70% found just once. The specimen was PBMCs, collected after 24 months of ibrutinib treatment. The chain is built from TRBV7-2 and TRBJ2-3; D may match TRBD1 or TRBD2 (6 bases each). The receptor was derived from a human donor with chronic lymphocytic leukemia. CDR3 sequence reads: CASRPPGARTDTQYF. The CDR3 DNA sequence: TGTGCCAGCAGGCCTCCGGGGGCCCGCACAGATACGCAGTATTTT.